The next 22 T cell receptor beta chains were all read from a single sample in a study of OX40 agonist ivuxolimab in advanced cancers. Here immunoSEQ multiplex PCR was the method, and the copy in TCRdb shows in-frame clones only, minus some. The table includes some 80,000 clones, under 90% detected once. The starting material was CD4+ or CD8+ T cells sorted from blood, obtained in a trial of the OX40 agonist ivuxolimab. These receptors all come from an adult with an advanced solid tumor such as melanoma, head and neck, liver or kidney cancer.

V is TRBV6-1 and J is TRBJ2-5, with D possibly being TRBD1 or TRBD2 (6 bases each). V was cut by 6 bases and J by 2 bases, with 13 bases left in between. Germline-derived CDR1 and CDR2 are MNHNS and SASEGT. This CDR3 has 14 amino acids. In DNA, the CDR3 is TGTGCCAGCAGAGGGGGGCAACTTCAAGAGACCCAGTACTTC. It codes for CASRGGQLQETQYF.

The chain links TRBV7-9 to TRBJ2-7; D tentatively fits TRBD1 or TRBD2 (6 bases each). The germline CDR1 and CDR2 sequences are SEHNR and FQNEAQ (reference sequence). The CDR3 totals 15 residues. Between the trimmed V and J ends, which lost 5 bases and 8 bases, there was a span of 22 bases. The DNA for the CDR3 is TGTGCCAGCAGCCGCGCGGGGCAGGGGTTAAGTCAGCAGTACTTC. This gives the protein CASSRAGQGLSQQYF.

The chain uses TRBV18 and TRBJ2-3; TRBD2 is a possible D gene (5 bases). The CDR3 consists of 15 residues. V shed 8 bases and J shed 2 bases, with 17 bases lying between them. Germline V gene sequence: CDR1 KGHSH, CDR2 LQKENI. CDR3 amino acids: CASPPEGYITDTQYF. The CDR3 bases are TGTGCCAGCCCGCCCGAGGGATATATCACAGATACGCAGTATTTT.

This clone was detected only a few times. The chain couples TRBV28 to TRBJ1-5; D gene uncertain. The CDR3 is 12 residues long. Germline lookup yields CDR1 MDHEN and CDR2 SYDVKM. Trimming removed 6 bases at V and 5 bases at J, with 8 bases between. The CDR3 is CASSLPYQPQHF. DNA for the CDR3: TGTGCCAGCAGCCTGCCCTATCAGCCCCAGCATTTT.

V is TRBV11-1 and J is TRBJ2-3; 12 positions agree with TRBD2. CDR1 and CDR2 from the germline V gene are SGHAT and FQDESV (reference sequence). This CDR3 has 16 residues. Losses at the gene ends were 5 bases for V and 6 bases for J; bases not matched to a gene: 9. The CDR3 DNA reads as TGTGCCAGCAGCCCCCGTGGGCTAGCGGGAGGGGATACGCAGTATTTT. As protein: CASSPRGLAGGDTQYF. The full variable domain, its missing parts supplied by reference TRBV11-1 and TRBJ2-3, is EAEVAQSPRYKITEKSQAVAFWCDPISGHATLYWYRQILGQGPELLVQFQDESVVDDSQLPKDRFSAERLKGVDSTLKIQPAELGDSAMYLCASSPRGLAGGDTQYFGPGTRLTVL.

The chain employs TRBV2 and TRBJ1-6; D remains unclear. The V end lost 2 bases, the J end lost 6 bases, and 14 bases lay between the germline ends. CDR3 length equals 16 residues. In germline, CDR1 is SNHLY, CDR2 FYNNEI. CDR3 region: CASSERVSAFNSPLHF. In DNA form, the CDR3 reads TGTGCCAGCAGTGAACGCGTGTCAGCCTTTAATTCACCCCTCCACTTT. The complete variable domain, with remaining parts taken from reference TRBV2 and TRBJ1-6, reads EPEVTQTPSHQVTQMGQEVILRCVPISNHLYFYWYRQILGQKVEFLVSFYNNEISEKSEIFDDQFSVERPDGSNFTLKIRSTKLEDSAMYFCASSERVSAFNSPLHFGNGTRLTVT.

This clone was seen just once. V and J are TRBV25-1 and TRBJ1-1; D remains unclear. Trimming took 2 bases from V and 0 from J, leaving 10 bases between them. Germline-derived CDR1 and CDR2 are MGHDK and SYGVNS. The CDR3 consists of 15 residues. The CDR3 nucleotides read TGTGCCAGCAGTGAAATGGGATTAATGAACACTGAAGCTTTCTTT. This translates into CASSEMGLMNTEAFF.

This clone was detected a few times. J is TRBJ1-1 and V is TRBV2; TRBD1 is a possible D gene (6 bases). Germline CDR1 SNHLY, CDR2 FYNNEI. The CDR3 extends over 14 amino acids. Trimming pared 4 bases from V and 6 bases from J, leaving 15 bases between. The CDR3 DNA is TGTGCCAGCAGTGTCCACAGGGAAGAAGCTGAAGCTTTCTTT. It encodes CASSVHREEAEAFF.

J is TRBJ1-2 and V is TRBV19; a possible D gene is TRBD1 (5 bases). The CDR3 consists of 18 residues. Deletions cut 4 bases from V and 1 base from J, with 22 bases between. Germline loops: CDR1 LNHDA, CDR2 SQIVND (reference sequence). The chain's CDR3 is CASSKVFPGQALNYGYTF. The CDR3 nucleotides read TGTGCCAGTAGTAAAGTTTTTCCAGGACAAGCGCTTAACTATGGCTACACCTTC.

This clone was recorded a few times. The V and J genes are TRBV6-1 and TRBJ1-6; D might be TRBD1 (5 bases). The V end lost 1 base, the J end lost 8 bases, and 12 bases lay between the germline ends. The CDR3 has 15 amino acids. Germline V CDR1 and CDR2: MNHNS, SASEGT. The CDR3 here is CASSEGGRADSPLHF. The CDR3, as DNA: TGTGCCAGCAGTGAAGGAGGCAGGGCCGATTCACCCCTCCACTTT.

A few counts support this clone. This chain joins TRBV18 and TRBJ1-1; no clear D gene. CDR1 KGHSH and CDR2 LQKENI come from the germline V gene. The CDR3 has 13 amino acids. V lost 3 bases to trimming and J lost 1 base, with 6 bases between them. The DNA for the CDR3 is TGTGCCAGCTCACCGAGGCAGAACACTGAAGCTTTCTTT. This encodes CASSPRQNTEAFF. Supplemented by reference TRBV18 and TRBJ1-1, the full variable domain reads NAGVMQNPRHLVRRRGQEARLRCSPMKGHSHVYWYRQLPEEGLKFMVYLQKENIIDESGMPKERFSAEFPKEGPSILRIQQVVRGDSAAYFCASSPRQNTEAFFGQGTRLTVV.

This clone was seen a single time. V usage is TRBV28 and J usage is TRBJ1-4, with D possibly matching TRBD1 (5 bases). The length of the CDR3 is 15 residues. Deletions cut 7 bases from V and 8 bases from J, with 20 bases between. Germline V gives CDR1 MDHEN, CDR2 SYDVKM. In DNA form, the CDR3 reads TGTGCCAGCACCCCCCCCGGGTTGAGGGGCGAAAAACTGTTTTTT. Amino acid sequence: CASTPPGLRGEKLFF.

The rearrangement joins TRBV2 to TRBJ1-2; unclear D gene. CDR3 length equals 13 residues. The V gene lost 7 bases and the J gene lost 2 bases, with 11 bases spanning the gap. Germline V lookup: CDR1 SNHLY, CDR2 FYNNEI. The CDR3 here is CASIRGRNYGYTF. In DNA form, the CDR3 reads TGTGCCAGCATCCGAGGGCGGAACTATGGCTACACCTTC.

The J gene is TRBJ1-2, the V gene TRBV15, with 9 bases fitting TRBD1. Per the germline V gene, CDR1 is LNHNV and CDR2 is YYDKDF (reference sequence). Germline trimming cut 4 bases from V and 2 bases from J; bases unmatched to any gene: 11. This CDR3 spans 17 amino acids. The DNA for the CDR3 is TGTGCCACCAGCATTTGGGGACAGGGCGGTCAGAACTATGGCTACACCTTC. This translates into CATSIWGQGGQNYGYTF.

CDR3 sequence: CASSLALSYEQYF. The CDR3 DNA follows: TGTGCCAGCAGCTTAGCGCTCTCCTACGAGCAGTACTTC. V is TRBV5-6 and J is TRBJ2-7; D is unclear. This CDR3 region has 13 residues. Trimming stripped 2 bases from V and 0 bases from J, with 6 bases between. CDR1 SGHDT and CDR2 YYEEEE come from the germline V gene.

The genes are TRBV5-4 and TRBJ2-5; D could derive from TRBD1 or TRBD2 (5 bases each). The CDR3 runs 14 residues. CDR1 is SGHNT, CDR2 YYREEE, per germline (reference sequence). The V end was cut by 4 bases, the J end by 3 bases, with 13 bases between. The CDR3: CASSPGTSKETQYF. In DNA form, the CDR3 reads TGTGCCAGCAGCCCGGGGACCAGTAAAGAGACCCAGTACTTC.

The genes are TRBV15 and TRBJ2-7; D gene uncertain. CDR3 size: 11 residues. Trimming pared 1 base from V and 7 bases from J, leaving 5 bases between. Germline-derived CDR1 and CDR2 are LNHNV and YYDKDF (reference sequence). CDR3 DNA sequence: TGTGCCACCAGCAGAGGAATAGAGCAGTACTTC. It encodes CATSRGIEQYF.

The chain uses TRBV10-1 and TRBJ2-1; D may be TRBD1 or TRBD2 (6 bases each). V was pared by 6 bases and J by 3 bases, with 18 bases between. Germline V CDR1 and CDR2: WNHNN, SYGVQD (reference sequence). The CDR3 spans 16 residues. CDR3 nucleotides: TGCGCCAGCAGCGGTAAGAAGGGGGGCAACTACAATGAGCAGTTCTTC. Translating gives CASSGKKGGNYNEQFF.

The CDR3 sequence is CASSRGQGHFEQYF. The CDR3 DNA reads as TGCGCCAGCAGCCGGGGGCAGGGGCATTTCGAGCAGTACTTC. The V and J genes are TRBV4-1 and TRBJ2-7; the D gene is possibly TRBD1 (6 bases). The germline V gene has CDR1 MGHRA and CDR2 YSYEKL. The CDR3 has 14 residues. V shed 4 bases and J shed 6 bases, with 16 bases lying between them.

The rearrangement joins TRBV27 to TRBJ2-7, with D unresolved. Trimming left V 4 bases short and J 4 bases short, with 8 bases between. The germline CDR1 and CDR2 sequences are MNHEY and SMNVEV (reference sequence). The CDR3 totals 12 residues. The chain's CDR3 is CASSSHSYEQYF. In nucleotides, the CDR3 is TGTGCCAGCAGTTCTCACAGTTACGAGCAGTACTTC.

The genes are TRBV7-6 and TRBJ2-4; no clear D gene. The germline gives CDR1 SGHVS, CDR2 FNYEAQ. V lost 2 bases, J lost 0 bases, and 8 bases lay in between. This CDR3 spans 15 amino acids. The CDR3 sequence is CASSLKRLAKNIQYF. The CDR3 coding sequence is TGTGCCAGCAGCTTAAAGCGTTTAGCCAAAAACATTCAGTACTTC.

This clone turned up a few times. The chain employs TRBV6-1 and TRBJ1-6; D is unclear. V was cut by 1 base and J by 8 bases, with 9 bases left in between. There are 14 residues in the CDR3. Germline V gives CDR1 MNHNS, CDR2 SASEGT. The CDR3 loop reads CASSEVVWDSPLHF. In DNA form, the CDR3 reads TGTGCCAGCAGTGAAGTTGTTTGGGATTCACCCCTCCACTTT.